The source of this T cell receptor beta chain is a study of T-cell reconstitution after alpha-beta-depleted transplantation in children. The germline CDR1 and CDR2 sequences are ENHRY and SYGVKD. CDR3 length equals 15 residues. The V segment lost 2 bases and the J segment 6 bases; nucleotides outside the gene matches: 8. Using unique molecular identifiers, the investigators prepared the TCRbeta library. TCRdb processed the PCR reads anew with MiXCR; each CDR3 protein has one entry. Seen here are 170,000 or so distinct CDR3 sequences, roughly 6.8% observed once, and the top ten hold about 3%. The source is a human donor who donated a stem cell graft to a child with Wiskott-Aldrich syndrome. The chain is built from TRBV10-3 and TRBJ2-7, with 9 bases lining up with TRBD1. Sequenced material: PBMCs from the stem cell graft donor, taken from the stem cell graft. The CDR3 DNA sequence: TGTGCCATCAGTGAGGCGCCGGGACAGGGATCCGAGCAGTACTTC. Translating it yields CAISEAPGQGSEQYF.